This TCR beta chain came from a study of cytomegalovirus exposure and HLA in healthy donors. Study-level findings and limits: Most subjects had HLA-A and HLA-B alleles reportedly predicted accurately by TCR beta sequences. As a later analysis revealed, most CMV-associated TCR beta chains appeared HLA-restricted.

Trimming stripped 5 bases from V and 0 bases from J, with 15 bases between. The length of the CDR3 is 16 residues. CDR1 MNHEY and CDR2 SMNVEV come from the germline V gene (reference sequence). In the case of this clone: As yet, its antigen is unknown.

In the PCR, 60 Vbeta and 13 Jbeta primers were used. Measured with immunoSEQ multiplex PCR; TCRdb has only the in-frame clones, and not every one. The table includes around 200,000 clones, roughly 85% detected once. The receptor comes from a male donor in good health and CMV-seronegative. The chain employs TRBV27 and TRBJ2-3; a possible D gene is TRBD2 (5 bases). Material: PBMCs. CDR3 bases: TGTGCCAGCAGTCCCGGACTCCGTAATAGCACAGATACGCAGTATTTT. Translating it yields CASSPGLRNSTDTQYF.